This entry features one TCR beta chain sequence. The data belong to a study of spatial heterogeneity in lung cancer. The time point here: sample taken at primary tumor resection. From tumor, nontumor lung or frozen PBMC, whole RNA was taken unsorted for sequencing. The CDR3 extends over 15 amino acids. The germline CDR1 and CDR2 sequences are DFQATT and SNEGSKA (reference sequence). J gave up 9 bases and V 0 bases, and 8 bases lay outside the gene matches. TCRdb reprocessed the 5' RACE reads via MiXCR and lists one record per CDR3 protein. Of fewer than 20,000 distinct CDR3 sequences listed, 15% to 20% were seen once; the top ten hold about 14%.

The sequences come from PBMCs, collected at surgery. The chain employs TRBV20-1 and TRBJ2-1; 10 bases map to TRBD2. The TCR comes from a male donor with early-stage non-small cell lung cancer. The CDR3 here is CSARDERGGTVEQFF. CDR3 sequence (DNA): TGCAGTGCTAGAGACGAGCGGGGGGGTACTGTTGAGCAGTTCTTC.